This T cell receptor (beta chain) is drawn from a study of cytomegalovirus exposure and HLA in healthy donors (dated by TCRdb to about 2017). Describing the broader study: According to an earlier analysis of a few hundred of the donors, about 179 million T cells yielded some 110 million unique TCR beta sequences and 276 Gb of sequence data. An early release that covered several hundred HLA-typed donors contained approximately 300 gigabases of sequencing data and around 80 million unique TCR sequences. Of the roughly 410 genotyped donors, roughly 76% were placed in the genetic ancestry cluster associated with self-reported Caucasian donors. The aim of the study was to test whether cataloging public T cell receptors could identify signatures of past pathogen exposure. The study profiled the T cell repertoires of around 700 subjects by immunosequencing and related them to cytomegalovirus serostatus. Along with the approximately 700-subject first cohort, a separate validation cohort of 120 different subjects was used. To predict cytomegalovirus infection status, the study combined high-throughput TCR immunosequencing, statistical association of individual TCRs with disease status, and machine learning. In a later analysis, previously published TCR beta repertoires from 550 to 700 donors were re-analyzed and high-resolution HLA genotyping was added so that TCR occurrence patterns could be studied. Rather than using new phenotypic data, the later analysis identified candidate immune exposures from TCR beta sequences and from how often those sequences occurred across donors. An earlier analysis of 587 of the donors used high-throughput TCR beta sequencing to judge whether each TCR beta V gene segment behaved as functional or pseudogenic. Donor age, sex, ethnicity and CMV serostatus were compiled alongside the repertoire data. A later genetic analysis took genome-wide SNP genotypes for about 55% of the roughly 670 donors and used that subset as a discovery cohort. All discovery cohort repertoires had been generated using a single sequencing platform. Class I and class II HLA loci were covered by the typing at four-digit resolution. Typing coverage differed by locus: A, B, C, DRB1 and DQB1 were typed in about 620-630 donors, DQA1 in 522, DPA1 in around 610, and DPB1 in 400 to 480. Four or five DR-DQ haplotypes were handled as single units for association and clustering because linkage in the cohort was strong. Among some 410 genotyped donors of the cohort, an average of around 240,000 unique TCR beta nucleotide sequences were sequenced per donor, roughly a sixth of them non-productive.

Libraries came from the immunoSEQ multiplex PCR assay. A mixture of 60 forward primers for TCR Vbeta segments and 13 reverse primers for TCR Jbeta segments was used in the multiplex PCR. The CDR3 region of rearranged TCR beta genes was amplified from genomic DNA by a multiplex PCR assay. The amplified TCR beta libraries were sequenced on the Illumina HiSeq System as 87-base-pair reads. Per the original workflow: In a later analysis, some 80 million unique TCR beta chains were counted across the roughly 610 repertoires, and approximately 11 million of these chains were shared by at least two donors. To remove PCR and sequencing errors, raw reads were error-corrected and collapsed into unique sequences using a nearest-neighbor algorithm that merged closely related sequences. Alignment of CDR3 sequences to IMGT reference sequences was used to assign V, D and J gene segments. For a sequence to be retained, at least a six-nucleotide match to both a V gene segment and a J gene segment was required. A rearrangement was called productive if the CDR3 had no stop codons and remained in frame with V and J, and every other rearrangement was called non-productive. CDR3 was defined according to IMGT convention as the region running from the second conserved V-encoded cysteine to the conserved J-encoded phenylalanine. The earlier analysis of 500 to 600 of the donors excluded sequences that lacked an unambiguous match to a single V gene segment. In an earlier analysis of roughly 500 of the donors, V segments were called functional above 56.7% productive rearrangements and were called segregating when the between-donor standard deviation exceeded 5%. A statistical classification framework was developed to diagnose cytomegalovirus status using the catalog of TCR beta chain sequences. V and J gene assignment, in a later analysis, came from comparing TCR nucleotide sequences with IMGT/GENE-DB human TR gene sequences. A later analysis assigned CDR3 sequences and most-parsimonious VDJ recombination scenarios with the TCRdist pipeline. In a later analysis, every TCR beta chain was defined by the combination of its CDR3 amino acid sequence and its V-gene family, and reads without a unique V-gene family were dropped. As a way to deal with suspected cross-contamination and a sequencing artifact, a later analysis dropped over 550 nucleotide sequences that were highly shared and had low generation probability. For each public chain, a later analysis derived a clonal expansion index from normalized ranks of inferred template counts within each repertoire. A later analysis computed generation probabilities with a VDJ recombination model fitted to out-of-frame rearrangements, and checked the results against IGoR. In a later analysis, hypergeometric tests were used to score TCR-TCR, TCR-HLA and TCR-CMV co-occurrence, with a repertoire-size bias correction applied to TCR pairs. False discovery rates were estimated in a later analysis by permuting HLA or CMV assignments 20 times. In a later analysis, co-occurring TCRs were grouped using DBSCAN, with TCRdist sequence similarity added in when clustering inside HLA-allele-positive subsets. Repertoires with fewer than 30,000 or more than 120,000 public chains were left out of co-occurrence clustering, as were four to six repertoires with anomalous nucleotide sharing. Sourced from immuneACCESS, this table was stored by TCRdb with only in-frame sequences that have V and J called. A share of the clones is absent; for the studies checked, an unresolved V gene accounts for under half, and the remainder has no known explanation. V and J calls and clone size are given by that table; D and trimming were obtained from the DNA. In all, the sample holds more than 100,000 clones, and 77% of those were seen once. 1.2% to 1.5% of the sample is held by the ten biggest clonotypes.

Looking up the germline V gene yields CDR1 MNHNS and CDR2 SASEGT. There are 15 amino acids in the CDR3, from cysteine to phenylalanine inclusive. The kept DNA is CDR3 alone, 45 bases in frame from the first base. Germline trimming amounts to 2 bases on V and 3 bases on J, with 4 as the count of junction bases outside the gene matches. In the case of this clone: Its specific antigen is unknown. No base quality information exists; no much larger clone differs at one position.

The cohort consisted of 650 to 850 healthy bone marrow donors. At the time of sampling, every cohort member was nominally healthy, though immune exposures that went unrecorded were likely present. The donor was CMV seronegative and belonged to the group of more than 300 seronegative cohort members. Each donor provided a peripheral blood sample, and peripheral blood mononuclear cells were used for TCR beta sequencing. Genomic DNA extraction from the blood cell samples was performed with the Qiagen DNeasy Blood Extraction Kit. The study at large found these results: In a later analysis, most CMV-associated TCR beta chains were found to appear HLA-restricted, with HLA associations seemingly driven largely by CMV exposure. The sequencing pipeline was judged likely to have produced a cluster of highly shared sequence variants as a technical artifact. A later analysis reported that several top co-occurrence clusters appeared linked to parvovirus B19, influenza, CMV and Epstein-Barr virus. Specific HLA alleles were associated with 15,000 to 20,000 TCR beta sequences at a false discovery rate of 0.05 in a later analysis. A few of the identified cytomegalovirus-associated TCR beta chains were confirmed in vitro to be specific for cytomegalovirus antigens. Linkage disequilibrium might explain the correlated functional status among segregating V segments, but an unknown experimental factor could not be excluded. The study gave a list of 150 to 200 TCR beta chains associated with cytomegalovirus. A further reported finding was that TCR beta sequences accurately predicted the HLA-A and HLA-B alleles for most subjects in the first cohort. Across donors, most TCR sequences were observed very rarely, whereas some public TCRs were present in many individuals. For the cohort, immune exposure information was limited to CMV serostatus. In both the original and validation cohorts, the classifier was reported to diagnose cytomegalovirus status with high specificity and sensitivity. In a later genetic analysis, a missense DCLRE1C variant was associated with V-gene and J-gene trimming of TCR beta chains, and the association was replicated in an independent cohort. In an earlier analysis of 450 to 750 of the donors, most TCR beta V segments appeared in productive rearrangements about 87% or about 30% of the time, broadly matching IMGT annotations. Because HLA typing was missing for some donors at each locus, association tests included only the typed subset. A later genetic analysis reported fewer N-insertions in productive TCRs among donors in an Asian-associated ancestry cluster than the approximately 670-donor mean. A later analysis found that HLA-associated TCR beta chains were more clonally expanded and had lower generation probabilities than equally common non-associated chains. Some IMGT-functional V segments, including TRBV6-2 and TRBV6-3, could not be told apart with the 87-base-pair reads, so those segments were excluded. Roughly uniform sequencing depth across donors was assumed in presence/absence analyses, although this assumption may not hold. Only TCR beta chains were sequenced in this cohort, and the absence of alpha or paired-chain data limited detectable features. The earlier analysis of some 560 of the donors excluded fewer than 20 rarely observed V segments, including chromosome 9 orphons, because counts were too low. The authors suggested that the approach could potentially be extended to other disease states and immunological phenotypes. In a later analysis, TCR association rates were found to vary across HLA loci, with the most associated TCRs seen for DRB1 alleles and the fewest for HLA-C alleles. When HLA alleles, especially DR and DQ, strongly co-occurred, attributing TCR associations to individual alleles was difficult.

The receptor chain draws on TRBV6-1 and TRBJ2-7; 10 bases in between match TRBD1. This TCR was sampled from a woman between 40 and 50 years old in good health and CMV-seronegative. The sequenced material came from PBMCs. The CDR3 reads as follows: CASSESGTGVYEQYF. DNA sequence: TGTGCCAGCAGTGAATCCGGGACAGGGGTCTACGAGCAGTACTTC.